This is a list of T cell receptor beta chains from one sample in a study of T cell responses to AZD1222 COVID-19 vaccine. Method: immunoSEQ multiplex PCR; TCRdb's copy keeps in-frame clones and lacks some. The sample consists of over 150,000 clones, about nine tenths of them appearing once. The sample here was peripheral blood, taken on day 0 of AZD1222 vaccination. The receptors shown here come from an adult in good health. CDR3s include the opening cysteine and the closing phenylalanine or tryptophan. A D gene is named only where the DNA matches it firmly. Only part of the rows carry a size: once, few, many, or a class if the clone is expanded.

CDR3 DNA	CDR3 protein	D gene	clone size	V gene	J gene
TGTGCCAGTTCCGGTGGGGGCTATGGCTACACCTTC	CASSGGGYGYTF	.	.	TRBV19	TRBJ1-2
TGTGCCAGCAGTGAGGCCTCGCCCGGGGGCTACACCTTC	CASSEASPGGYTF	.	.	TRBV6-1	TRBJ1-2
TGTGCCAGCAGTTATGGGCCCCAGCCCCAGCATTTT	CASSYGPQPQHF	.	.	TRBV6-2/TRBV6-3	TRBJ1-5
TGTGCCAGCAGCCCTCAGGGTGCGAGCAATCAGCCCCAGCATTTT	CASSPQGASNQPQHF	.	.	TRBV3-1/TRBV3-2	TRBJ1-5
TGTGCCAGCAGCTTCCGGGACCCTAGCACAGATACGCAGTATTTT	CASSFRDPSTDTQYF	.	.	TRBV5-5	TRBJ2-3
TGTGCCAGCAGCCAAGAATTTAACGGCTACACCTTC	CASSQEFNGYTF	.	.	TRBV3-1/TRBV3-2	TRBJ1-2
TGTGCCAGTAGTGCAGGACAGGGTTTGGCACCCCTCCACTTT	CASSAGQGLAPLHF	TRBD1	.	TRBV19	TRBJ1-6
TGTGCCAGTAGTATCGGCGCGGGGACTAACTATGGCTACACCTTC	CASSIGAGTNYGYTF	.	.	TRBV19	TRBJ1-2
TGTGCCATCAGTGAGCGCAGGGGGGCTAACTATGGCTACACCTTC	CAISERRGANYGYTF	TRBD1	.	TRBV10-3	TRBJ1-2
TGTGCCAGCAGTGATATGAGCTCCCGCGACATTCAGTACTTC	CASSDMSSRDIQYF	.	.	TRBV6-1	TRBJ2-4
TGTGCTAGTGGTTTGGCAGGGACATTCGGGGCTGAAGCTTTCTTT	CASGLAGTFGAEAFF	.	.	TRBV12-5	TRBJ1-1
TGTGCCAGCAGTCGACAGCGTAATGAAAAACTGTTTTTT	CASSRQRNEKLFF	.	.	TRBV2	TRBJ1-4
TGTGCCAGCAGTTACTCGACGGGGAAGGAGCAGTTCTTC	CASSYSTGKEQFF	.	.	TRBV6-2/TRBV6-3	TRBJ2-1
TGCGCCAGCAGCTTGGACGTGAACACTGAAGCTTTCTTT	CASSLDVNTEAFF	.	many	TRBV5-1	TRBJ1-1
TGTGCCAGCAGCTTAATGTCTAGCGGGGGCCTAAGCTCCTACAATGAGCAGTTCTTC	CASSLMSSGGLSSYNEQFF	TRBD2	.	TRBV7-3	TRBJ2-1
TGCAGTGCTAGTAGTCAGGGGCCCTACGAGCAGTACTTC	CSASSQGPYEQYF	.	.	TRBV20-1	TRBJ2-7
TGTGCCAGTAAAGCTAGCCCAAGCTCCTACAATGAGCAGTTCTTC	CASKASPSSYNEQFF	.	.	TRBV19	TRBJ2-1
TGTGCCAGCAGCTTGACCTCGGGAGCAAACTATGGCTACACCTTC	CASSLTSGANYGYTF	.	.	TRBV27	TRBJ1-2
TGCGCCAGCAGCCTTCAGGGATTTTCTAATGAAAAACTGTTTTTT	CASSLQGFSNEKLFF	.	once	TRBV4-3	TRBJ1-4
TGTGCCAGCAGCATTAGCGGGGAGCTGTTTTTT	CASSISGELFF	.	.	TRBV5-6	TRBJ2-2
TGTGCCAGCAGCTCTACTAGCGGCCCCTCCTACGAGCAGTACTTC	CASSSTSGPSYEQYF	TRBD2	once	TRBV6-6	TRBJ2-7
TGTGCCAGCATTTTCTCCGGGACAGGGAGGAATGGCTACACCTTC	CASIFSGTGRNGYTF	TRBD1	.	TRBV2	TRBJ1-2
TGTGCCAGCAGTACGACAAGGAACACTGAAGCTTTCTTT	CASSTTRNTEAFF	.	.	TRBV28	TRBJ1-1
TGTGCCAGTAATAAACCCACCTTCGCTAACTATGGCTACACCTTC	CASNKPTFANYGYTF	.	.	TRBV28	TRBJ1-2
TGTGCCAGCAGACGGGGGGCGAATGAAAAACTGTTTTTT	CASRRGANEKLFF	.	.	TRBV3-1/TRBV3-2	TRBJ1-4
TGTGCCAGTAGTATTGGGAACAACGGGGAGCTGTTTTTT	CASSIGNNGELFF	.	.	TRBV19	TRBJ2-2
TGTGCCAGCAGCTTAGTCGGAGGAAACACCATATATTTT	CASSLVGGNTIYF	.	.	TRBV7-9	TRBJ1-3
TGTGCCAGTAGTATAAACAGCTACACCGGGGAGCTGTTTTTT	CASSINSYTGELFF	.	.	TRBV19	TRBJ2-2
TGTGCCAGCAGCTTGGGCGTAGACACTGAAGCTTTCTTT	CASSLGVDTEAFF	.	.	TRBV5-6	TRBJ1-1
TGTGCCAGCAGCTCGTCGGGACTCGGCGAGCCCCAGCATTTT	CASSSSGLGEPQHF	.	.	TRBV7-2	TRBJ1-5
TGTGCCAGCAGCCAAGTGGTTTCTGAAGCTTTCTTT	CASSQVVSEAFF	.	.	TRBV7-2	TRBJ1-1
TGTGCCAGCCTGTTAGGGGGAACTAATGAAAAACTGTTTTTT	CASLLGGTNEKLFF	.	.	TRBV2	TRBJ1-4
TGTGCCAGCAGCTTAGATGGCAGGGCCTACTACGAGCAGTACTTC	CASSLDGRAYYEQYF	.	.	TRBV7-9	TRBJ2-7
TGTGCCAGCAGCTTAGAAGGGTCAACTAACTATGGCTACACCTTC	CASSLEGSTNYGYTF	.	few	TRBV11-2	TRBJ1-2
TGTGCCAGCAGCCCCCGGGCAGCTCAAGAGACCCAGTACTTC	CASSPRAAQETQYF	.	.	TRBV9	TRBJ2-5
TGCGCCAGCAGTAGCCTTACAACAGATACGCAGTATTTT	CASSSLTTDTQYF	.	.	TRBV4-3	TRBJ2-3
TGCAGCGCCGTCGGGGGGACGTACGAGCAGTACTTC	CSAVGGTYEQYF	TRBD2	.	TRBV29-1	TRBJ2-7
TGTGCCAGCAGTGAAGCCGGGGGACACTATGAAGCTTTCTTT	CASSEAGGHYEAFF	.	.	TRBV6-1	TRBJ1-1
TGTGCCATCGCCGGCAGGGGGCAAACATACAATGAGCAGTTCTTC	CAIAGRGQTYNEQFF	TRBD1	.	TRBV10-3	TRBJ2-1
TGTGCCAGCTCACCTCCTTCCCGGGACAGGGGGTACACCGGGGAGCTGTTTTTT	CASSPPSRDRGYTGELFF	TRBD1	.	TRBV18	TRBJ2-2
TGTGCTAGCAGCGCTGACAGGGGGCATGAGCAGTTCTTC	CASSADRGHEQFF	TRBD1	.	TRBV7-7	TRBJ2-1
TGTGCCAGCAGCCCGACAGGGCACCCTGAAGCTTTCTTT	CASSPTGHPEAFF	TRBD1	.	TRBV14	TRBJ1-1